The clone carrying this T cell receptor beta chain was observed a single time. Its specificity is unknown. Using immunoSEQ multiplex PCR, the repertoire was profiled, and TCRdb retains in-frame clones only, with some absent. The repertoire holds about 23,000 clones, 82% seen once, with 23% in the top ten. Between the trimmed V and J ends, which lost 3 bases and 8 bases, there was a span of 16 bases. Germline CDR1 reads KGHSH; CDR2 reads LQKENI. This CDR3 has 14 amino acids. These data come from a study of neoadjuvant nivolumab and ipilimumab in lung cancer. Study-wide context: Nivolumab 3 mg/kg was given days 1, 15 and 29, plus ipilimumab 1 mg/kg day 1 in combination.

General study findings and limits: TCR richness and clonality were higher in tumors than adjacent uninvolved lung. TCR receptors were sequenced in few samples. Blood richness before therapy tracked richness in tumors resected after neoadjuvant therapy.

The sequence came from an adult with non-small cell lung cancer. The genes are TRBV18 and TRBJ1-2; D is perhaps TRBD1 (5 bases). The sample in question was peripheral blood, obtained before neoadjuvant nivolumab, alone or with ipilimumab. CDR3 DNA sequence: TGTGCCAGCTCACCTTCTGGAGGGGATGACGGCTACACCTTC. Protein product: CASSPSGGDDGYTF. Complete variable domain (other parts from reference TRBV18 and TRBJ1-2): NAGVMQNPRHLVRRRGQEARLRCSPMKGHSHVYWYRQLPEEGLKFMVYLQKENIIDESGMPKERFSAEFPKEGPSILRIQQVVRGDSAAYFCASSPSGGDDGYTFGSGTRLTVV.